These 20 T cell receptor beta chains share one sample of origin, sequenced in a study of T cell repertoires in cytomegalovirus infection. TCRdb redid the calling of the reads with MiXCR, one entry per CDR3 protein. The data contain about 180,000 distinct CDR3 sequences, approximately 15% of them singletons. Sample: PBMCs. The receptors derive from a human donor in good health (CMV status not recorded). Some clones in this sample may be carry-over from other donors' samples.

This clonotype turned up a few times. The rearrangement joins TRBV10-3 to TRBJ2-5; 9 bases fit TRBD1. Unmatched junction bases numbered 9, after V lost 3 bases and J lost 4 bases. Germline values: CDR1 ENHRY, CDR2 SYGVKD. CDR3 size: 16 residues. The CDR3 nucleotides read TGTGCCATCAGTGATGGGACAGGGAGTCCAAGAGAGACCCAGTACTTC. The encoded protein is CAISDGTGSPRETQYF.

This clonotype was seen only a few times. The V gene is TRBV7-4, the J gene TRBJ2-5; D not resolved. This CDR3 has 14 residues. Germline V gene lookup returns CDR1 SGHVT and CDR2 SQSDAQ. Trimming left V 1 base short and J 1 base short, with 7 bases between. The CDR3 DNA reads TGTGCCAGCAGCTTAGTGACGGGCCAAGAGACCCAGTACTTC. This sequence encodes CASSLVTGQETQYF.

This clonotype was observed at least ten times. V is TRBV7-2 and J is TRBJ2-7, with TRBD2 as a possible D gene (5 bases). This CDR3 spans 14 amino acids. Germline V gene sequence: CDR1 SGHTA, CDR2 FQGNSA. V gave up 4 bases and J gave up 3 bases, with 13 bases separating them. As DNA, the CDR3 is TGTGCCAGCAGCTCCCTCGGGGTGAGCTACGAGCAGTACTTC. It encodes CASSSLGVSYEQYF.

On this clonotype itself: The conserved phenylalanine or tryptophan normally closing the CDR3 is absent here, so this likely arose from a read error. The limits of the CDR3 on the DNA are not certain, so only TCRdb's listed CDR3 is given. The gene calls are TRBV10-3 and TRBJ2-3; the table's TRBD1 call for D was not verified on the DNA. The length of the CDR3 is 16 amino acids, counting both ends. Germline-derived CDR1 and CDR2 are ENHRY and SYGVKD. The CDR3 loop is CAISDQGRLGPDTQDY.

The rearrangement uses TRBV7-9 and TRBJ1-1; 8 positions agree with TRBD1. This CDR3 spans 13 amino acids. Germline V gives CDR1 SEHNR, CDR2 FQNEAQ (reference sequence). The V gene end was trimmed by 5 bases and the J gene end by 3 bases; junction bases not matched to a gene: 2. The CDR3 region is CASSPGQDTEAFF. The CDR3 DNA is TGTGCCAGCAGCCCGGGACAGGACACTGAAGCTTTCTTT.

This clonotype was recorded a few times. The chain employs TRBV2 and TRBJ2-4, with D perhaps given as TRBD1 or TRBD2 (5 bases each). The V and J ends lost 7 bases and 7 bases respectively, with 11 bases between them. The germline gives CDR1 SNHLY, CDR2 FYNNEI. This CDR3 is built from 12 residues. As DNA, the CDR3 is TGTGCCAGCATTGAGGGGTCGAACATTCAGTACTTC. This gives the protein CASIEGSNIQYF.

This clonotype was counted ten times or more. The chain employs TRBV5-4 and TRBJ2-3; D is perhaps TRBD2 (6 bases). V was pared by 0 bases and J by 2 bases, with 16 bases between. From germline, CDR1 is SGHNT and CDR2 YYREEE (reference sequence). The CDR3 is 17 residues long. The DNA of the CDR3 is TGTGCCAGCAGCTTGGCCAGGAGGGGCGCTAACACAGATACGCAGTATTTT. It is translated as CASSLARRGANTDTQYF.

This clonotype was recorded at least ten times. In DNA, the CDR3 is TGCAGTGCGGGTGAGGGGAGGGGAGAGACCCAGTACTTC. Amino acid sequence: CSAGEGRGETQYF. The V gene is TRBV20-1, the J gene TRBJ2-5; TRBD2 aligns across 7 bases. CDR1 and CDR2 (germline): DFQATT, SNEGSKA (reference sequence). The junction had 8 bases not matched to a gene; V was cut back by 6 bases and J by 4 bases. CDR3 length: 13 residues.

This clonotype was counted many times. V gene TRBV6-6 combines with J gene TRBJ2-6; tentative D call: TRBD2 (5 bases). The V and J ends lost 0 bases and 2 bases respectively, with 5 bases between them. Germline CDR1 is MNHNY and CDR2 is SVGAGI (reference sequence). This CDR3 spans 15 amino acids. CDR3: CASSYSGAGANVLTF. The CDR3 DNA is TGTGCCAGCAGTTACTCCGGGGCTGGGGCCAACGTCCTGACTTTC.

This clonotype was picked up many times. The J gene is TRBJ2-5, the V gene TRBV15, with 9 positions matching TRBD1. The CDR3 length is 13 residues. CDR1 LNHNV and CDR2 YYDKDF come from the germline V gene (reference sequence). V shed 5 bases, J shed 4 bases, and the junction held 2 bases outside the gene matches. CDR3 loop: CATSQTGGETQYF. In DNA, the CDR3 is TGTGCCACCAGCCAGACAGGGGGAGAGACCCAGTACTTC.

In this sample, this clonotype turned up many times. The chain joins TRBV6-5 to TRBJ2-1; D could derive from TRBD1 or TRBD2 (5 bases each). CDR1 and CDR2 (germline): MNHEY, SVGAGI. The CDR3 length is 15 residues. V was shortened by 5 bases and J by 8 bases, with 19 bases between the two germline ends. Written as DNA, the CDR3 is TGTGCCAGCAGTCCCCGAGGGCAGGGTTACGATGAGCAGTTCTTC. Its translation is CASSPRGQGYDEQFF.

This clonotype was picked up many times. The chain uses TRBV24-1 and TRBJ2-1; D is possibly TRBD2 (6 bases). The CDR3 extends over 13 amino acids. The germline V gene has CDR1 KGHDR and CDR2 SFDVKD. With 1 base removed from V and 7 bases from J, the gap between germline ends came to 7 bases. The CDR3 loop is CATSDFGLNEQFF. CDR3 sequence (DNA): TGTGCCACCAGTGATTTCGGACTAAATGAGCAGTTCTTC.

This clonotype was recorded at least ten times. In nucleotides, the CDR3 is TGTGCCAGCAGCTTACACCCCCGCGCAGACACCGGGGAGCTGTTTTTT. This sequence encodes CASSLHPRADTGELFF. The chain employs TRBV7-2 and TRBJ2-2; D unresolved. CDR1 SGHTA and CDR2 FQGNSA come from the germline V gene. Deletions cut 2 bases from V and 3 bases from J, with 13 bases between. The CDR3 contains 16 residues.

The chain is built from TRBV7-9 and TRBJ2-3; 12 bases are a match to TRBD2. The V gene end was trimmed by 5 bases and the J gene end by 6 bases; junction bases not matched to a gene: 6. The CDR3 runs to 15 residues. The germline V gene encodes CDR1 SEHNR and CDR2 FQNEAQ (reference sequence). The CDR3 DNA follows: TGTGCCAGCAGCATCGGGACTAGCGGGCGGGATACGCAGTATTTT. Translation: CASSIGTSGRDTQYF.

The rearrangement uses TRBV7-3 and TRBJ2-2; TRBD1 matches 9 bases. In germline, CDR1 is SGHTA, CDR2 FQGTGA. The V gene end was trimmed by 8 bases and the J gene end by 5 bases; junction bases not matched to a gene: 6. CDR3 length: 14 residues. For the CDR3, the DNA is TGTGCCAGCCATGGACAGGGGAGGACCGGGGAGCTGTTTTTT. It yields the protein CASHGQGRTGELFF. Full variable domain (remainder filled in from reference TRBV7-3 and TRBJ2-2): GAGVSQTPSNKVTEKGKYVELRCDPISGHTALYWYRQSLGQGPEFLIYFQGTGAADDSGLPNDRFFAVRPEGSVSTLKIQRTERGDSAVYLCASHGQGRTGELFFGEGSRLTVL.

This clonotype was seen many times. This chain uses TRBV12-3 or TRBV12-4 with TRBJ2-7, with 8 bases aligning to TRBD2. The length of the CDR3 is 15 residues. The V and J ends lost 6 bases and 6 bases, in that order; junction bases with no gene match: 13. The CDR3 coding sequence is TGTGCCAGCAGCCGTGGACTAGCTCGGGGCTCCGAGCAGTACTTC. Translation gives CASSRGLARGSEQYF.

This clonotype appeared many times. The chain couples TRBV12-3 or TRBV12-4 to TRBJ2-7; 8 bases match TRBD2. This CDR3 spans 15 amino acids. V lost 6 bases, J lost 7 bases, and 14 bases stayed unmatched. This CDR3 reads CASSSSTSGVGEQYF. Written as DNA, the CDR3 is TGTGCCAGCAGCTCATCAACTAGCGGAGTGGGGGAGCAGTACTTC.

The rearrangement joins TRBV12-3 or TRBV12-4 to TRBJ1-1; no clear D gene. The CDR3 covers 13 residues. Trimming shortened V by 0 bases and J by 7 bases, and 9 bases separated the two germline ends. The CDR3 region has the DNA TGTGCCAGCAGTTTAGCAGGCATTGGTGAAGCTTTCTTT. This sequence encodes CASSLAGIGEAFF.

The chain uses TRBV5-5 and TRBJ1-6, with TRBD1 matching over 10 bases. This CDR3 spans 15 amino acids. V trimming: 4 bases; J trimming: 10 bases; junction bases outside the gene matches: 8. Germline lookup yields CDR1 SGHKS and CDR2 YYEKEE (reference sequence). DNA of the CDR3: TGTGCCAGCAGCCGTGGGGGGACAGGGGACTCACCCCTCCACTTT. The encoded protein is CASSRGGTGDSPLHF.

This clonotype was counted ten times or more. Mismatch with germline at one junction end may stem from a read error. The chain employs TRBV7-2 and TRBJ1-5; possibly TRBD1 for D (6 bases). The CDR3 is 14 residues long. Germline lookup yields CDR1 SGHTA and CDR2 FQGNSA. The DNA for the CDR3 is TGTGCCAGCAGCCTGGTTTTGAAAGGGACACGTCTGTATTTT. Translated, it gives CASSLVLKGTRLYF.